This T cell receptor beta chain originates from a study of T-cell memory formation after mild COVID-19. Trimming cost V 7 bases and J 0 bases, with 12 bases left between them. The CDR3 is 14 amino acids. Germline values: CDR1 MGHDK, CDR2 SYGVNS. General observations from the study: SARS-CoV-2 specificity was not confirmed for second-wave clones peaking on day 37.

As for this clonotype: The antigen remains undetermined.

TCRdb itself ran the 5' RACE reads through MiXCR, one entry per CDR3 protein. The sample lists 500,000 to 600,000 distinct CDR3 sequences; roughly 18% were seen once. The genes are TRBV25-1 and TRBJ1-1; tentatively, D is TRBD1 (6 bases). The sequence came from an adult woman who had mild COVID-19 (a few samples of this study predate the infection). Cell type and time point are not known. Sequencing was performed on PBMCs or a T cell subset sorted from them (not recorded which). The CDR3: CASTRQDLNTEAFF. The DNA for the CDR3 is TGTGCCAGCACCCGACAGGACTTGAACACTGAAGCTTTCTTT.